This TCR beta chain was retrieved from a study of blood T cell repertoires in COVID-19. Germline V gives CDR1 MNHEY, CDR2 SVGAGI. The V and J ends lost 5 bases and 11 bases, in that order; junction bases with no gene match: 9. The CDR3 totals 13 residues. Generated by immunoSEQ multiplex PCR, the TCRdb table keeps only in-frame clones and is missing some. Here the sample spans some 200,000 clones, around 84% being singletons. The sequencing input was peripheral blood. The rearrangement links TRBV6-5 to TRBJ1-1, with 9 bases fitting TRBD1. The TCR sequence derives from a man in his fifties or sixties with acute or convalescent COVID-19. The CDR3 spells CASSHPGTGRAFF. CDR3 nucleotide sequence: TGTGCCAGCAGTCATCCCGGGACAGGGCGTGCTTTCTTT.